This T cell receptor (beta chain) was captured in a study of shared T cell receptors in the human thymus. This table comes from immunoSEQ multiplex PCR, and its TCRdb copy is limited to in-frame clones, with some not included. The sample records some 700,000 clones, approximately 83% being singletons. This same sample was also taken into another study, of human thymus T cells. As reported in that work: Healthy Finnish infants undergoing corrective surgery for congenital heart defects were used as donors. Thymic and blood repertoires seemed to show skewed V and J gene use.

This TCR derives from a girl less than two years old with a congenital heart defect. Material: thymocytes.

CDR3 region: CASSLVFGGGQETQYF. DNA of the CDR3: TGTGCCAGCAGCTTGGTCTTTGGCGGGGGCCAAGAGACCCAGTACTTC. The gene calls are TRBV5-4 and TRBJ2-5; TRBD2 matches 7 bases. The CDR3 runs 16 residues. Germline loops: CDR1 SGHNT, CDR2 YYREEE (reference sequence). V lost 0 bases to trimming and J lost 1 base; unmatched junction nucleotides: 6.